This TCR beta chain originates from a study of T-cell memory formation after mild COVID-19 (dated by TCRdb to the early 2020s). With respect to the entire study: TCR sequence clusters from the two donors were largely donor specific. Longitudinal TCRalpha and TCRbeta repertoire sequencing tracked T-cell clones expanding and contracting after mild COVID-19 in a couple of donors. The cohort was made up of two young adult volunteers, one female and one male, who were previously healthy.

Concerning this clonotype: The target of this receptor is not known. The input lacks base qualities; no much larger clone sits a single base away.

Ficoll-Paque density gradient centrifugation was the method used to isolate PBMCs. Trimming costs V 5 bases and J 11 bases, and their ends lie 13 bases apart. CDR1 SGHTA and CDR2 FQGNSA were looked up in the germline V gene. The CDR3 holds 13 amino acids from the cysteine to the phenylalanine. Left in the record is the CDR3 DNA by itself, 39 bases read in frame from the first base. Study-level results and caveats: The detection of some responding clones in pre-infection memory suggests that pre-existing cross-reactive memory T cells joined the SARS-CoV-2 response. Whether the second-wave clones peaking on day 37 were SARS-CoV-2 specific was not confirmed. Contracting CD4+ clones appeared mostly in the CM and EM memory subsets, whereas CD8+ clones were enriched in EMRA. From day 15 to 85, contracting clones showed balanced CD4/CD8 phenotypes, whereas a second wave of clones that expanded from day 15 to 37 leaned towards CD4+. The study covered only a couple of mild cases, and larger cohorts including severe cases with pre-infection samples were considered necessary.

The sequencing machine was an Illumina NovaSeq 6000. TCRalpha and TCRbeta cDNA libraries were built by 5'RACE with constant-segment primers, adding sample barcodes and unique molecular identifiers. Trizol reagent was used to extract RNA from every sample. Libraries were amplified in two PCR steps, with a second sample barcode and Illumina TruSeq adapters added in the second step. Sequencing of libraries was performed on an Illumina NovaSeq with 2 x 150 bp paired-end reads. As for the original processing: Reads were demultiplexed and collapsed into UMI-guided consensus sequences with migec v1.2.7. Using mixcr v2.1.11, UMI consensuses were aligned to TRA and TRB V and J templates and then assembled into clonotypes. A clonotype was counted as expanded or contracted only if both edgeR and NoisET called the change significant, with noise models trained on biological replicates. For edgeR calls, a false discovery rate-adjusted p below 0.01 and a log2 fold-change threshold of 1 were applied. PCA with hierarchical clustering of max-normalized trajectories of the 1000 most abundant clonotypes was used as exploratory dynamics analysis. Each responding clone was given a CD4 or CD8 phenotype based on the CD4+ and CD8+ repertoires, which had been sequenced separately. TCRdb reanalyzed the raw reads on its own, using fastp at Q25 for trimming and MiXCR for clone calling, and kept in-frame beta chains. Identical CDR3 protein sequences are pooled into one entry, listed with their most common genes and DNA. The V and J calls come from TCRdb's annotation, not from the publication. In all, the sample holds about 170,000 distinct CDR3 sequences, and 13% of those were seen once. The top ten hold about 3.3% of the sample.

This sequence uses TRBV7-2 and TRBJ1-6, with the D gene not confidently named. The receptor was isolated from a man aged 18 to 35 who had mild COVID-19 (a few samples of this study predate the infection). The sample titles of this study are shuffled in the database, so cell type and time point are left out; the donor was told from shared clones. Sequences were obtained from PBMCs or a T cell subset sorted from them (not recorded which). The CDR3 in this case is CASSPSRRPPLHF. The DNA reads TGTGCCAGCAGCCCATCACGACGGCCACCCCTCCACTTT. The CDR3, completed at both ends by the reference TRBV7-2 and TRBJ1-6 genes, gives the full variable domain GAGVSQSPSNKVTEKGKDVELRCDPISGHTALYWYRQSLGQGLEFLIYFQGNSAPDKSGLPSDRFSAERTGGSVSTLTIQRTQQEDSAVYLCASSPSRRPPLHFGNGTRLTVT.